This T cell receptor (beta chain) was obtained from a study of blood T cell repertoires in COVID-19. Sequencing was performed with immunoSEQ multiplex PCR; in TCRdb, only in-frame clones are kept and a portion is missing. The sample includes about 64,000 clones, approximately 91% of them seen just once. This clone was picked up a small number of times. The CDR3 extends over 16 amino acids. Germline V gene data show CDR1 as SEHNR and CDR2 as FQNEAQ (reference sequence). J gave up 4 bases and V 5 bases, and 9 bases lay outside the gene matches. This sequence was found in a human donor in a cohort sampled during active COVID-19. The chain carries TRBV7-9 and TRBJ1-3; TRBD1 agrees at 9 bases. Sample: peripheral blood. The CDR3 DNA follows: TGTGCCAGCAGCCCCCCCACAGGGGGCTGGGGAAACACCATATATTTT. Translating it yields CASSPPTGGWGNTIYF.